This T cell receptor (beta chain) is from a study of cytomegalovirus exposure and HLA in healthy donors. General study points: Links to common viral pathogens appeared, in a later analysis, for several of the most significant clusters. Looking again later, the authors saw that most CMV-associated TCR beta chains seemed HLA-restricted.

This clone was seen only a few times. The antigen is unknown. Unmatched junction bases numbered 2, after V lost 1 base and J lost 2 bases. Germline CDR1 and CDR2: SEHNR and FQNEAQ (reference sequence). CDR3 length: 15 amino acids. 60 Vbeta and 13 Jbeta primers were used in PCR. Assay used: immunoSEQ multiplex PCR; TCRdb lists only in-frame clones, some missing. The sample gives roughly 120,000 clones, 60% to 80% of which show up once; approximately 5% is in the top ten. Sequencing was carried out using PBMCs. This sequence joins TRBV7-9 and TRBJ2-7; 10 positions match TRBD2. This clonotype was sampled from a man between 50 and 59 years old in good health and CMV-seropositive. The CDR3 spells CASSLGLAGTYEQYF. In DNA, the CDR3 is TGTGCCAGCAGCTTAGGACTAGCGGGTACCTACGAGCAGTACTTC.